The 13 T cell receptor beta chains in this list originate from one sample, sequenced in a study of OX40 agonist ivuxolimab in advanced cancers. Libraries were prepared by immunoSEQ multiplex PCR; TCRdb keeps only in-frame clonotypes and omits some of them. The sample consists of about 76,000 clones, 70% to 90% of them appearing once. Sample: CD4+ or CD8+ T cells sorted from blood, taken in a trial of the OX40 agonist ivuxolimab. These receptors all come from an adult with an advanced solid tumor such as melanoma, head and neck, liver or kidney cancer.

The chain employs TRBV12-5 and TRBJ2-6; D could derive from TRBD1 or TRBD2 (5 bases each). The V end lost 6 bases, the J end lost 0 bases, and 21 bases lay between the germline ends. The germline V gene has CDR1 LGHNT and CDR2 FRNRAP. This CDR3 is 19 amino acids long. The CDR3 is CASGTSAGRGSSGANVLTF. For the CDR3, the DNA is TGTGCTAGTGGAACTTCGGCAGGGAGAGGAAGCTCTGGGGCCAACGTCCTGACTTTC.

The chain couples TRBV6-5 to TRBJ1-4; 8 positions match TRBD1. Trimming removed 2 bases from V and 8 bases from J; junction bases left unmatched: 7. Germline V gene data show CDR1 as MNHEY and CDR2 as SVGAGI. CDR3 length: 15 amino acids. CDR3 DNA: TGTGCCAGCAGTTACAGGGCAGGGGGCAGGGAAAAACTGTTTTTT. This translates into CASSYRAGGREKLFF.

The rearrangement joins TRBV27 to TRBJ1-1; maybe TRBD1 (5 bases). The V gene's germline CDR1 is MNHEY and CDR2 SMNVEV (reference sequence). V shed 2 bases and J shed 3 bases, with 10 bases lying between them. The CDR3 has 14 amino acids. CDR3 in amino acids: CASSLQGTYTEAFF. For the CDR3, the DNA is TGTGCCAGCAGTTTACAGGGTACTTACACTGAAGCTTTCTTT.

The chain joins TRBV4-1 to TRBJ1-1; unclear D gene. Trimming cost V 5 bases and J 2 bases, with 3 bases left between them. CDR3 size: 11 residues. Germline assignment: CDR1 MGHRA and CDR2 YSYEKL. This CDR3 is CASSFNTEAFF. As DNA, the CDR3 is TGCGCCAGCAGCTTCAACACTGAAGCTTTCTTT.

The rearrangement joins TRBV4-1 to TRBJ2-7; D gene ambiguous. V was pared by 2 bases and J by 3 bases, with 17 bases between. This CDR3 region has 16 residues. Per the germline V gene, CDR1 is MGHRA and CDR2 is YSYEKL. CDR3 residues: CASSQSYTAPDYEQYF. The CDR3 DNA sequence: TGCGCCAGCAGCCAATCTTATACAGCCCCTGACTACGAGCAGTACTTC.

The chain links TRBV27 to TRBJ1-5; 9 bases line up with TRBD1. V shed 6 bases and J 6 bases; nucleotides not matched to a gene: 6. Germline V CDR1 and CDR2: MNHEY, SMNVEV (reference sequence). This CDR3 contains 14 residues. CDR3 DNA: TGTGCCAGCAGCCGACGACAGGGGGTTCAGCCCCAGCATTTT. Protein sequence: CASSRRQGVQPQHF.

This rearrangement joins TRBV4-3 to TRBJ2-3, with 14 bases lining up with TRBD2. Per the germline V gene, CDR1 is LGHNA and CDR2 is YSLEER. CDR3 length equals 20 residues. J lost 0 bases, V lost 3 bases, and 11 bases had no gene match. CDR3 region: CASSQDAWTSGGSSTDTQYF. For the CDR3, the DNA is TGCGCCAGCAGCCAGGACGCGTGGACTAGCGGGGGGTCTAGCACAGATACGCAGTATTTT.

V gene TRBV5-1 combines with J gene TRBJ2-1; possibly TRBD2 for D (6 bases). The V gene's germline CDR1 is SGHRS and CDR2 YFSETQ. The V and J ends lost 0 bases and 8 bases respectively, with 12 bases between them. CDR3 length: 14 residues. The CDR3 sequence is CASSLEDSGDEQFF. CDR3 nucleotides: TGCGCCAGCAGCTTGGAGGATAGCGGCGATGAGCAGTTCTTC.

This rearrangement joins TRBV15 to TRBJ2-7; D is unresolved. Germline CDR1 is LNHNV and CDR2 is YYDKDF (reference sequence). V was pared by 1 base and J by 9 bases, with 19 bases between. The CDR3 runs to 15 residues. The CDR3 region is CATSRGVPRANGQYF. The CDR3 DNA follows: TGTGCCACCAGCAGAGGAGTCCCTAGAGCTAACGGGCAGTACTTC.

The genes are TRBV5-6 and TRBJ1-4; 10 nucleotides match TRBD1. V lost 4 bases and J lost 1; bases outside the gene matches: 4. This CDR3 has 16 amino acids. Germline assignment: CDR1 SGHDT and CDR2 YYEEEE. The CDR3 coding sequence is TGTGCCAGCAGCAGAGGGGACAGGGGAACTAATGAAAAACTGTTTTTT. Its protein is CASSRGDRGTNEKLFF.

The CDR3 protein is CASRPDIYSNQPQHF. Written as DNA, the CDR3 is TGTGCCAGCAGACCCGACATTTATAGCAATCAGCCCCAGCATTTT. This chain joins TRBV27 and TRBJ1-5; D is uncertain. The germline V gene has CDR1 MNHEY and CDR2 SMNVEV (reference sequence). The V and J ends lost 6 bases and 0 bases respectively, with 12 bases between them. The CDR3 sequence is 15 residues long.

The V gene is TRBV2, the J gene TRBJ2-6; tentatively, D is TRBD1 or TRBD2 (5 bases each). This CDR3 is built from 20 residues. Germline assignment: CDR1 SNHLY and CDR2 FYNNEI. V lost 6 bases and J 1 base, leaving 25 bases between the germline ends. The chain's CDR3 is CASSLTALWGSGSGANVLTF. The CDR3 region has the DNA TGTGCCAGCAGCTTGACGGCCCTCTGGGGGTCGGGTTCTGGGGCCAACGTCCTGACTTTC. The variable domain in full, completed from reference TRBV2 and TRBJ2-6, reads EPEVTQTPSHQVTQMGQEVILRCVPISNHLYFYWYRQILGQKVEFLVSFYNNEISEKSEIFDDQFSVERPDGSNFTLKIRSTKLEDSAMYFCASSLTALWGSGSGANVLTFGAGSRLTVL.

This chain joins TRBV19 and TRBJ1-5; D is possibly TRBD1 (5 bases). The CDR3 extends over 14 amino acids. Germline CDR1 and CDR2: LNHDA and SQIVND (reference sequence). The V end lost 7 bases, the J end lost 7 bases, and 17 bases lay between the germline ends. CDR3 sequence (DNA): TGTGCCAGTAATTCAGAGGGGTCAGGACAGCCCCAGCATTTT. Translated: CASNSEGSGQPQHF.